What follows describes a single T cell receptor (beta chain). The target antigen is unknown. CDR3 length: 15 amino acids. Germline assignment: CDR1 SGHTA and CDR2 FQGNSA. V gave up 3 bases and J gave up 2 bases, with 11 bases separating them. The data stem from a study of T cells in narcolepsy. Study-level information: Donors had narcolepsy type 1 or type 2, or were healthy controls.

Findings and caveats of the study: Some memory CD4+ repertoires had no autoreactive clone sequences. Reportedly, autoreactive clonotypes were serially detected in patients' blood but not controls'.

TCRdb's table, derived via immunoSEQ multiplex PCR, lists solely in-frame clones and lacks some. The profile shows about 33,000 clones, approximately 84% of them singletons. This TCR derives from a human donor with narcolepsy. The specimen sequenced was CD45RA- memory CD4+ T cells from PBMCs. The genes are TRBV7-2 and TRBJ1-5; D gene unclear. This CDR3 is CASSLRTGRNQPQHF. DNA for the CDR3: TGTGCCAGCAGCTTGAGGACTGGCCGCAATCAGCCCCAGCATTTT. Full variable domain (outside the CDR3, taken from reference TRBV7-2 and TRBJ1-5): GAGVSQSPSNKVTEKGKDVELRCDPISGHTALYWYRQSLGQGLEFLIYFQGNSAPDKSGLPSDRFSAERTGGSVSTLTIQRTQQEDSAVYLCASSLRTGRNQPQHFGDGTRLSIL.